The 5 T cell receptor beta chains listed next were all sequenced from one sample in a study of shared clonotypes between healthy human individuals. Profiled with immunoSEQ multiplex PCR; TCRdb holds only in-frame clones, not every one. Counted here are 740,000 or so clones, around four fifths occurring once; the ten biggest clones make up around 1.8%. Material for sequencing was memory CD4+ T cells sorted from blood. The subset was: CD45RA-negative fraction. The receptors stem from a woman aged 25 to 39 in good health.

The V call is TRBV28, the J call TRBJ2-5, with a weak D call TRBD1 (5 bases). Per germline, CDR1 MDHEN and CDR2 SYDVKM. Deletions cut 3 bases from V and 0 bases from J, with 11 bases between. This CDR3 is 15 amino acids long. Here the CDR3 reads CASSFYDSYQETQYF. For the CDR3, the DNA is TGTGCCAGCAGTTTTTATGACAGCTACCAAGAGACCCAGTACTTC.

The chain carries TRBV2 and TRBJ1-2; D gene unclear. Germline assignment: CDR1 SNHLY and CDR2 FYNNEI. The V gene lost 4 bases and the J gene lost 10 bases, with 22 bases spanning the gap. The CDR3 loop spans 15 amino acids. The chain's CDR3 is CASSGSAGHNSPYTF. CDR3 nucleotide sequence: TGTGCCAGCAGTGGGAGCGCAGGCCACAATTCTCCCTACACCTTC.

For the CDR3, the DNA is TGTGCCACCAGCAGAGAGATTAGTGGGGGGTTAAGCAATCAGCCCCAGCATTTT. This translates into CATSREISGGLSNQPQHF. The chain recombines TRBV15 with TRBJ1-5; possibly TRBD1 for D (5 bases). V dropped 0 bases and J dropped 1 base, with 16 bases sitting between them. The CDR3 is 18 residues long. The germline V gene encodes CDR1 LNHNV and CDR2 YYDKDF (reference sequence).

This clone was seen more than once but under ten times. The same CDR3 also results from other DNA sequences found in this sample. The rearrangement joins TRBV7-9 to TRBJ2-5; no firm D call. In germline, CDR1 is SEHNR, CDR2 FQNEAQ (reference sequence). CDR3 length: 12 residues. The germline V and J ends were trimmed by 0 bases and 2 bases, with 1 base remaining between them. Here the CDR3 reads CASSLAQETQYF. The CDR3 DNA sequence: TGTGCCAGCAGCTTAGCTCAAGAGACCCAGTACTTC.

The CDR3 sequence: CASSPLWGYQPQHF. The CDR3, as DNA: TGTGCCAGCAGCCCACTGTGGGGGTATCAGCCCCAGCATTTT. The chain uses TRBV28 and TRBJ1-5; the D gene is possibly TRBD1 (5 bases). Trimming left V 6 bases short and J 5 bases short, with 14 bases between. The CDR3 is 14 amino acids. The germline CDR1 and CDR2 sequences are MDHEN and SYDVKM.